The rows below give T cell receptor beta chains drawn from one sample of a study of blood T cell repertoires in COVID-19. Profiling relied on immunoSEQ multiplex PCR, and the TCRdb table lists in-frame clones only, not all of them. Here the sample spans some 220,000 clones, about 79% being singletons. The source material was peripheral blood. The source of these receptors is a man in his forties or fifties with active or convalescent COVID-19. Both conserved end residues are part of each CDR3. A D gene is named only where the DNA matches it firmly. Clone size is given for some rows only: seen once, a few or many times, or a class if the clone is expanded.

clone_size	d_call	v_call	j_call	cdr3_nt	cdr3_aa
.	TRBD1	TRBV18	TRBJ1-2	TGTGCCAGCTCACCAAAAGACAGGGCAGATGGCTACACCTTC	CASSPKDRADGYTF
.	TRBD2	TRBV5-1	TRBJ2-7	TGCGCCAGCTCTGGGCGGGAGATTTCCTACGAGCAGTACTTC	CASSGREISYEQYF
.	.	TRBV9	TRBJ2-7	TGTGCCAGCAGCCCTGGGGACTTAAACTACGAGCAGTACTTC	CASSPGDLNYEQYF
.	.	TRBV7-2	TRBJ2-5	TGTGCCAGCAGCTTCTCGACTCAAGAGACCCAGTACTTC	CASSFSTQETQYF
.	.	TRBV5-4	TRBJ2-1	TGTGCCAGCAGGACCGGGTACAATGAGCAGTTCTTC	CASRTGYNEQFF
.	TRBD1	TRBV5-6	TRBJ1-5	TGTGCCAGCAGCACAACAGGGGGGTTAGAGCCCCAGCATTTT	CASSTTGGLEPQHF
.	.	TRBV7-2	TRBJ2-1	TGTGCCAGCAGCTTAGGTAGAGGCTTTAACAATGAGCAGTTCTTC	CASSLGRGFNNEQFF
.	TRBD1	TRBV2	TRBJ1-1	TGTGCCAGCACCCCGACAGGGGGCAGGACTGAAGCTTTCTTT	CASTPTGGRTEAFF
.	.	TRBV19	TRBJ2-2	TGTGCCACTAAACCGGAGGGAAAAACCGGGGAGCTGTTTTTT	CATKPEGKTGELFF
once	.	TRBV4-3	TRBJ2-7	TGCGCCAGCAGCCAAGGGGTTGAGACAACCTACGAGCAGTACTTC	CASSQGVETTYEQYF
few	.	TRBV24-1	TRBJ2-7	TGTGCCACCAGTGAGGGGGCAGACTCCTACGAGCAGTACTTC	CATSEGADSYEQYF
once	TRBD1	TRBV29-1	TRBJ2-5	TGCAGCGTTGAAAGGGACAGATCTTTTCAAGGGTACCAAGAGACCCAGTACTTC	CSVERDRSFQGYQETQYF
.	.	TRBV20-1	TRBJ1-2	TGCAGTGCTGGGGGCTACTATGGCTACACCTTC	CSAGGYYGYTF
.	TRBD2	TRBV11-2	TRBJ2-2	TGTGCCAGCAGCTCGACCAGCGGGGGCGGAACCGGGGAGCTGTTTTTT	CASSSTSGGGTGELFF
.	TRBD1	TRBV4-3	TRBJ1-2	TGCGCCAGCAGCCATTGGGGCAGGGGGCAGATCTATGGCTACACCTTC	CASSHWGRGQIYGYTF
.	TRBD2	TRBV2	TRBJ2-1	TGTGCCAGCAGTGCGCGGACTAGCGGCCCCAATGAGCAGTTCTTC	CASSARTSGPNEQFF
.	.	TRBV10-2	TRBJ1-5	TGCGCCAGCAGTGATACGGCGGCATATAGCAATCAGCCCCAGCATTTT	CASSDTAAYSNQPQHF
.	TRBD1	TRBV10-3	TRBJ1-6	TGTGCCATCAGTGTGGAGGGGGCAGAAATATCACCCCTCCACTTT	CAISVEGAEISPLHF
.	.	TRBV7-8	TRBJ1-1	TGTGCCAGCAGCTTAGGCCCGGGGAGGAACACTGAAGCTTTCTTT	CASSLGPGRNTEAFF
.	.	TRBV12-3/TRBV12-4	TRBJ2-5	TGTGCCAGCAGTGGTCAGGAGACCCAGTACTTC	CASSGQETQYF
.	.	TRBV5-4	TRBJ2-5	TGTGCCAGCAGCCCCGGCGGAGGGGGCCTAGAGACCCAGTACTTC	CASSPGGGGLETQYF
few	.	TRBV4-1	TRBJ2-3	TGCGCCAGCAGCCAAGGGCGGCAGGGGCGCGCAGATACGCAGTATTTT	CASSQGRQGRADTQYF
.	.	TRBV10-3	TRBJ1-3	TGTGCCATCAGTAACGGAGGCTCTGGAAACACCATATATTTT	CAISNGGSGNTIYF
once	.	TRBV21-1	TRBJ1-5	TGTGCCAGCAGCCCACCGCCAGGCGACTACAATCAGCCCCAGCATTTT	CASSPPPGDYNQPQHF